Given below is one TCR beta chain in context. This record belongs to a study of T-cell reconstitution after alpha-beta-depleted transplantation in children. For TCRbeta, the library was prepared with unique molecular identifiers. TCRdb recomputed calls from the PCR reads with MiXCR, one row per CDR3 protein. Among hundreds of thousands of distinct CDR3 sequences listed, about a sixth were seen once. Germline V gene data show CDR1 as KGHSH and CDR2 as LQKENI. The CDR3 covers 14 residues. Trimming at V came to 2 bases and at J to 3 bases, leaving 2 bases not matched to a gene. Sequenced material: PBMCs from the stem cell graft donor, taken from the stem cell graft. The V and J genes are TRBV18 and TRBJ1-2; TRBD1 agrees at 8 bases. The clonotype was recovered from a human donor who donated a stem cell graft to a child with acute lymphoblastic leukemia. The CDR3 loop is CASSPTGGDYGYTF. In DNA, the CDR3 is TGTGCCAGCTCACCAACAGGGGGTGACTATGGCTACACCTTC.